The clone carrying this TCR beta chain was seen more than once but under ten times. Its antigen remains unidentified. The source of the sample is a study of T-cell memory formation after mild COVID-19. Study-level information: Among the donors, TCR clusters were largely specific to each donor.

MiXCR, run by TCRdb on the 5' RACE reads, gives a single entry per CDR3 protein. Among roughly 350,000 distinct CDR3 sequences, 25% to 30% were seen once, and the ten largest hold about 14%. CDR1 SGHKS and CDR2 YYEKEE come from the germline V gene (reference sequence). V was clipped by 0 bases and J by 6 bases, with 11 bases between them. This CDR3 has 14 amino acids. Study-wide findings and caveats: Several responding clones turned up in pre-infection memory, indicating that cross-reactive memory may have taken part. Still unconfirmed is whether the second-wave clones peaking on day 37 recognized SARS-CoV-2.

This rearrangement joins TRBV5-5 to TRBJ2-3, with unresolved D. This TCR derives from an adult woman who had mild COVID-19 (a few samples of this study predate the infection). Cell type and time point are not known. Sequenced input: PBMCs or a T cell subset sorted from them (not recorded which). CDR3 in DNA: TGTGCCAGCAGCTTGGGCGTGTACGGCGATACGCAGTATTTT. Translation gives CASSLGVYGDTQYF.